What follows is one TCR beta chain and its context. The sample contains more than one DNA sequence encoding this CDR3. Here immunoSEQ multiplex PCR was the method, and the copy in TCRdb shows in-frame clones only, minus some. The sample lists roughly 260,000 clones, around 90% seen once, with about 6% in the top ten. These data originate in a study of blood T cell repertoires in COVID-19. Self-reported history from a screening survey and questionnaire set each donor's cohort. The V gene's germline CDR1 is MDHEN and CDR2 SYDVKM. This CDR3 contains 12 residues. Deletions cut 1 base from V and 11 bases from J, with 11 bases between.

V and J are TRBV28 and TRBJ1-1; weak D call: TRBD1 (5 bases). The specimen sequenced was PBMCs or T cells enriched from blood (not recorded which). This TCR came from a woman aged 25 to 39 with acute COVID-19. CDR3: CASSLLGGEAFF. For the CDR3, the DNA is TGTGCCAGCAGTTTATTGGGGGGGGAGGCTTTCTTT.